A selection of T cell receptor beta chains follows, all from one sample in a study of T cells after yellow fever vaccination. TCRdb recomputed calls from the 5' RACE reads with MiXCR, one row per CDR3 protein. The data show approximately 69,000 distinct CDR3 sequences, about 6% seen once. This specimen consisted of CD4+ T cells sorted from PBMCs, obtained less than 18 days after the first yellow fever vaccination. Source of these receptors: a man younger than 35 who received the YFV17D yellow fever vaccine. Each CDR3 is given with its conserved first and last residue. The D gene is left open where the match is weak. Size is omitted from some rows. Given values are once, few, many or a class for expanded clones.

j_call: TRBJ2-3
clone_size: many
d_call: NA
v_call: TRBV12-3/TRBV12-4
cdr3_aa: CASSLRGPDTQYF
cdr3_nt: TGTGCCAGCAGTTTAAGGGGTCCAGATACGCAGTATTTT

j_call: TRBJ2-1
clone_size: many
d_call: NA
v_call: TRBV5-1
cdr3_aa: CASSFLQRRENEQFF
cdr3_nt: TGCGCCAGCAGCTTTTTACAGCGCAGGGAGAATGAGCAGTTCTTC

j_call: TRBJ1-1
clone_size: many
d_call: NA
v_call: TRBV19
cdr3_aa: CASSNEPSTEAFF
cdr3_nt: TGTGCCAGTAGTAACGAACCCAGCACTGAAGCTTTCTTT

j_call: TRBJ2-7
clone_size: many
d_call: NA
v_call: TRBV29-1
cdr3_aa: CSVSRTVSYEQYF
cdr3_nt: TGCAGCGTCTCTCGGACGGTCTCCTACGAGCAGTACTTC

j_call: TRBJ1-5
clone_size: many
d_call: NA
v_call: TRBV12-3/TRBV12-4
cdr3_aa: CASSRGERNQPQHF
cdr3_nt: TGTGCCAGCAGTAGGGGAGAAAGGAATCAGCCCCAGCATTTT

j_call: TRBJ2-2
clone_size: many
d_call: NA
v_call: TRBV5-1
cdr3_aa: CASSGHGVPTGELFF
cdr3_nt: TGCGCCAGCAGTGGACACGGGGTACCCACCGGGGAGCTGTTTTTT

j_call: TRBJ2-5
clone_size: many
d_call: NA
v_call: TRBV12-3/TRBV12-4
cdr3_aa: CASSFGGPRETQYF
cdr3_nt: TGTGCCAGCAGTTTCGGGGGGCCCAGGGAGACCCAGTACTTC

j_call: TRBJ2-3
clone_size: NA
d_call: TRBD1
v_call: TRBV5-1
cdr3_aa: CASSLTDRGPDTQYF
cdr3_nt: TGCGCCAGCAGCTTGACCGACAGGGGGCCAGATACGCAGTATTTT

j_call: TRBJ2-1
clone_size: many
d_call: NA
v_call: TRBV5-1
cdr3_aa: CASKEGAQYNEQFF
cdr3_nt: TGCGCCAGCAAGGAGGGGGCGCAGTACAATGAGCAGTTCTTC

j_call: TRBJ1-1
clone_size: many
d_call: NA
v_call: TRBV20-1
cdr3_aa: CSAMVAMNTEAFF
cdr3_nt: TGCAGTGCTATGGTGGCCATGAACACTGAAGCTTTCTTT

j_call: TRBJ1-2
clone_size: many
d_call: NA
v_call: TRBV7-2
cdr3_aa: CASSAQVLYGYTF
cdr3_nt: TGTGCCAGCAGCGCACAGGTCCTCTATGGCTACACCTTC

j_call: TRBJ2-5
clone_size: NA
d_call: TRBD1
v_call: TRBV20-1
cdr3_aa: CSAPKTGQQETQYF
cdr3_nt: TGCAGTGCGCCCAAGACAGGGCAGCAAGAGACCCAGTACTTC

j_call: TRBJ1-6
clone_size: many
d_call: NA
v_call: TRBV20-1
cdr3_aa: CSARRAGSYNSPLHF
cdr3_nt: TGCAGTGCTCGCCGGGCGGGTTCCTATAATTCACCCCTCCACTTT

j_call: TRBJ1-5
clone_size: many
d_call: NA
v_call: TRBV4-3
cdr3_aa: CASSQDTWGNQPQHF
cdr3_nt: TGCGCCAGCAGCCAAGATACATGGGGTAATCAGCCCCAGCATTTT

j_call: TRBJ1-3
clone_size: many
d_call: NA
v_call: TRBV12-3/TRBV12-4
cdr3_aa: CASTKKSNTIYF
cdr3_nt: TGTGCCAGCACCAAAAAAAGTAACACCATATATTTT

j_call: TRBJ1-5
clone_size: few
d_call: TRBD1
v_call: TRBV7-8
cdr3_aa: CASSDRDSRNQPQHF
cdr3_nt: TGTGCCAGCAGCGACCGGGACAGTCGAAATCAGCCCCAGCATTTT

j_call: TRBJ1-1
clone_size: medium-sized
d_call: NA
v_call: TRBV7-2
cdr3_aa: CASSVYSRAEAFF
cdr3_nt: TGTGCCAGCAGCGTCTATTCTCGGGCTGAAGCTTTCTTT

j_call: TRBJ1-1
clone_size: many
d_call: TRBD1
v_call: TRBV7-8
cdr3_aa: CASSPRGLQGADEAFF
cdr3_nt: TGTGCCAGCAGCCCACGGGGTTTACAGGGGGCTGATGAAGCTTTCTTT

j_call: TRBJ2-5
clone_size: many
d_call: NA
v_call: TRBV20-1
cdr3_aa: CSARVQGGETQYF
cdr3_nt: TGCAGTGCTAGAGTCCAGGGCGGGGAGACCCAGTACTTC

j_call: TRBJ2-5
clone_size: many
d_call: TRBD2
v_call: TRBV10-3
cdr3_aa: CAIRSSGDQETQYF
cdr3_nt: TGTGCCATCAGGTCTAGCGGGGACCAAGAGACCCAGTACTTC

j_call: TRBJ2-3
clone_size: many
d_call: TRBD2
v_call: TRBV11-2
cdr3_aa: CASSPPLWTSVGTDTQYF
cdr3_nt: TGTGCCAGCAGCCCCCCATTGTGGACTAGCGTTGGAACAGATACGCAGTATTTT

j_call: TRBJ2-1
clone_size: many
d_call: NA
v_call: TRBV4-1
cdr3_aa: CASSPSLLNEQFF
cdr3_nt: TGCGCCAGCAGCCCTTCGCTATTAAATGAGCAGTTCTTC

j_call: TRBJ2-3
clone_size: many
d_call: NA
v_call: TRBV10-3
cdr3_aa: CAISDSGTPDTQYF
cdr3_nt: TGTGCCATCAGTGACTCTGGGACCCCAGATACGCAGTATTTT

j_call: TRBJ2-7
clone_size: many
d_call: NA
v_call: TRBV15
cdr3_aa: CATSRDLPSYEQYF
cdr3_nt: TGTGCCACCAGCAGAGATCTCCCCTCCTACGAGCAGTACTTC

j_call: TRBJ2-1
clone_size: many
d_call: NA
v_call: TRBV2
cdr3_aa: CASSESGGGEQFF
cdr3_nt: TGTGCCAGCAGTGAAAGCGGTGGAGGCGAGCAGTTCTTC

j_call: TRBJ2-3
clone_size: many
d_call: NA
v_call: TRBV12-3/TRBV12-4
cdr3_aa: CASSPTGTWDTQYF
cdr3_nt: TGTGCCAGCAGCCCAACAGGGACCTGGGATACGCAGTATTTT

j_call: TRBJ2-5
clone_size: many
d_call: NA
v_call: TRBV12-3/TRBV12-4
cdr3_aa: CASTSTNRRETQYF
cdr3_nt: TGTGCCAGCACCTCGACGAACCGAAGGGAGACCCAGTACTTC

j_call: TRBJ2-1
clone_size: many
d_call: NA
v_call: TRBV7-2
cdr3_aa: CASSPLAWGNEQFF
cdr3_nt: TGTGCCAGCAGCCCACTAGCCTGGGGGAATGAGCAGTTCTTC

j_call: TRBJ2-7
clone_size: few
d_call: TRBD2
v_call: TRBV11-1
cdr3_aa: CAFTAPPTSGGHTYEQYF
cdr3_nt: TGTGCCTTCACCGCACCCCCTACTAGCGGGGGGCACACCTACGAGCAGTACTTC

j_call: TRBJ2-1
clone_size: many
d_call: NA
v_call: TRBV3-1
cdr3_aa: CASSQEPRPLHEQFF
cdr3_nt: TGTGCCAGCAGCCAAGAGCCGCGTCCCCTTCATGAGCAGTTCTTC

j_call: TRBJ2-7
clone_size: many
d_call: NA
v_call: TRBV27
cdr3_aa: CASSFGGASYEQYF
cdr3_nt: TGTGCCAGCAGTTTTGGGGGCGCATCCTACGAGCAGTACTTC

j_call: TRBJ1-1
clone_size: many
d_call: NA
v_call: TRBV5-5
cdr3_aa: CASSGTMNTEAFF
cdr3_nt: TGTGCCAGCAGCGGGACAATGAACACTGAAGCTTTCTTT

j_call: TRBJ2-7
clone_size: many
d_call: TRBD1
v_call: TRBV7-2
cdr3_aa: CASSSRTGGLSEQYF
cdr3_nt: TGTGCCAGCAGCTCCCGGACAGGGGGCCTCTCCGAGCAGTACTTC

j_call: TRBJ2-1
clone_size: many
d_call: NA
v_call: TRBV5-1
cdr3_aa: CASSFGGAPYNEQFF
cdr3_nt: TGCGCCAGCAGCTTCGGCGGGGCACCCTACAATGAGCAGTTCTTC

j_call: TRBJ2-7
clone_size: NA
d_call: NA
v_call: TRBV5-6
cdr3_aa: CASSFERPGSLYEQYF
cdr3_nt: TGTGCCAGCAGCTTCGAGAGGCCGGGGAGCCTGTACGAGCAGTACTTC

j_call: TRBJ1-5
clone_size: many
d_call: TRBD1
v_call: TRBV20-1
cdr3_aa: CSAVRDRAGDQPQHF
cdr3_nt: TGCAGTGCGGTCCGGGACAGGGCGGGGGATCAGCCCCAGCATTTT

j_call: TRBJ2-1
clone_size: many
d_call: NA
v_call: TRBV24-1
cdr3_aa: CATSDLQLGETQFF
cdr3_nt: TGTGCCACCAGTGATTTGCAGCTGGGTGAGACCCAGTTCTTC

j_call: TRBJ1-1
clone_size: many
d_call: NA
v_call: TRBV18
cdr3_aa: CASSPADTEAFF
cdr3_nt: TGTGCCAGCTCACCGGCAGACACTGAAGCTTTCTTT

j_call: TRBJ1-2
clone_size: many
d_call: TRBD1
v_call: TRBV6-1
cdr3_aa: CASSEVGQSNYGYTF
cdr3_nt: TGTGCCAGCAGTGAAGTGGGACAGAGTAACTATGGCTACACCTTC

j_call: TRBJ1-2
clone_size: many
d_call: TRBD1
v_call: TRBV20-1
cdr3_aa: CSAPTFDRAYGYTF
cdr3_nt: TGCAGTGCACCGACCTTTGACAGGGCCTATGGCTACACCTTC

j_call: TRBJ1-1
clone_size: many
d_call: TRBD1
v_call: TRBV7-9
cdr3_aa: CASSTQGAGTEAFF
cdr3_nt: TGTGCCAGCAGTACACAGGGGGCAGGGACTGAAGCTTTCTTT

j_call: TRBJ2-2
clone_size: many
d_call: NA
v_call: TRBV29-1
cdr3_aa: CSVTLFANTGELFF
cdr3_nt: TGCAGCGTTACACTTTTCGCGAACACCGGGGAGCTGTTTTTT

j_call: TRBJ2-3
clone_size: many
d_call: TRBD2
v_call: TRBV27
cdr3_aa: CASSPGGVRGGTDTQYF
cdr3_nt: TGTGCCAGCAGTCCGGGGGGAGTGCGGGGGGGCACAGATACGCAGTATTTT

j_call: TRBJ2-7
clone_size: NA
d_call: TRBD1
v_call: TRBV2
cdr3_aa: CASGEGTVDYEQYF
cdr3_nt: TGTGCCAGCGGGGAAGGGACAGTAGACTACGAGCAGTACTTC

j_call: TRBJ2-1
clone_size: many
d_call: TRBD2
v_call: TRBV6-2/TRBV6-3
cdr3_aa: CASRKTGGPGEQFF
cdr3_nt: TGTGCCAGCAGAAAAACGGGGGGGCCGGGTGAGCAGTTCTTC

j_call: TRBJ2-5
clone_size: many
d_call: TRBD2
v_call: TRBV29-1
cdr3_aa: CSVTGGGAETQYF
cdr3_nt: TGCAGCGTCACCGGGGGGGGAGCGGAGACCCAGTACTTC

j_call: TRBJ2-4
clone_size: many
d_call: TRBD1
v_call: TRBV4-3
cdr3_aa: CASSPTGQAGKNIQYF
cdr3_nt: TGCGCCAGCAGCCCAACCGGACAGGCCGGAAAAAACATTCAGTACTTC

j_call: TRBJ2-1
clone_size: NA
d_call: TRBD2
v_call: TRBV7-2
cdr3_aa: CASSLGGGRHNEQFF
cdr3_nt: TGTGCCAGCAGCTTGGGCGGGGGGAGGCACAATGAGCAGTTCTTC

j_call: TRBJ2-3
clone_size: NA
d_call: TRBD1
v_call: TRBV5-1
cdr3_aa: CASSWGQGGTDTQYF
cdr3_nt: TGCGCCAGCAGCTGGGGACAGGGAGGCACAGATACGCAGTATTTT

j_call: TRBJ2-7
clone_size: many
d_call: NA
v_call: TRBV5-1
cdr3_aa: CASSLSSGPYEQYF
cdr3_nt: TGCGCCAGCAGCCTGAGTAGCGGCCCCTACGAGCAGTACTTC

j_call: TRBJ1-5
clone_size: many
d_call: NA
v_call: TRBV5-5
cdr3_aa: CASSLGGTGNQPQHF
cdr3_nt: TGTGCCAGCAGCTTGGGGGGAACTGGCAATCAGCCCCAGCATTTT

j_call: TRBJ2-1
clone_size: many
d_call: TRBD2
v_call: TRBV18
cdr3_aa: CASSPRERGGYNEQFF
cdr3_nt: TGTGCCAGCTCACCGCGAGAGCGGGGGGGATACAATGAGCAGTTCTTC

j_call: TRBJ1-4
clone_size: many
d_call: NA
v_call: TRBV6-5
cdr3_aa: CASSRTSATNEKLFF
cdr3_nt: TGTGCCAGCAGCAGGACAAGTGCAACTAATGAAAAACTGTTTTTT